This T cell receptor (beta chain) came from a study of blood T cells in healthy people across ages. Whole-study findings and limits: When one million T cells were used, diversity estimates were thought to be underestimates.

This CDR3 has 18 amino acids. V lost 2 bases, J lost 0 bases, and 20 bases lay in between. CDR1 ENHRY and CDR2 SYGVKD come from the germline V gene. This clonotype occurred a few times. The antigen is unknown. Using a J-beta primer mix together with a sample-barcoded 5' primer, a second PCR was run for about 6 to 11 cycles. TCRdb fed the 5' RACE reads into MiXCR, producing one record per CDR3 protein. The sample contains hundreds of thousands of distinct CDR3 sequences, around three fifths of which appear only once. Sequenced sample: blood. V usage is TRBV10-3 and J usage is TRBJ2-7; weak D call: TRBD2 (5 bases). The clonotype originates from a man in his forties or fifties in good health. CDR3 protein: CAISEPGLRPLSSYEQYF. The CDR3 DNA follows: TGTGCCATCAGTGAGCCGGGGTTGCGTCCCCTGAGCTCCTACGAGCAGTACTTC.